This T cell receptor (beta chain) was sequenced during a study of shared clonotypes between healthy human individuals. Study-wide findings and caveats: The donor pool, a small one, limited the genetic and exposure-history diversity represented.

Concerning this clone: The antigen remains unidentified. This CDR3 is also generated by other DNA sequences in the sample.

CDR1 is SGHTA, CDR2 FQGTGA, per germline. CDR3 length: 15 amino acids. Trimming removed 3 bases at V and 0 bases at J, with 9 bases between. The authors loaded 150 to 250 ng DNA, about 30,000 T cell genomes, into sorted-subset replicate PCRs. Sequencing used immunoSEQ multiplex PCR; TCRdb keeps in-frame clones, though not all of them. The sample consists of more than 2,000,000 clones, just over 90% of them appearing once. The receptor comes from a man younger than 35 in good health. Some clones in this sample may be carry-over from other donors' samples. This chain joins TRBV7-3 and TRBJ2-1, with D tentatively TRBD2 (5 bases). Sequencing was done on a sample of naive CD4+ T cells from PBMCs. As for subset: CD45RA+ positively selected. The CDR3 DNA follows: TGTGCCAGCAGCTTCCAGCGGAGCTCCTACAATGAGCAGTTCTTC. This sequence encodes CASSFQRSSYNEQFF.